The T cell receptor beta chain described here comes from a study of chemoradiotherapy in HPV16-positive cancers. TCRdb keeps only in-frame clones here, not all; method: immunoSEQ multiplex PCR. The table shows over 8,000 clones, with 90% to 95% occurring only once. A word on this clone: Antigen unknown. Other DNA sequences in this specimen translate into the identical CDR3.

Overall study results and limits: Candidate HPV-specific clones and E7-related TCR motifs grew in tumor during treatment.

The germline CDR1 and CDR2 sequences are SGHRS and YFSETQ. This CDR3 comprises 14 residues. Losses at the gene ends were 4 bases for V and 0 bases for J; bases not matched to a gene: 1. Sequencing was performed on blood, taken from a patient who underwent chemoradiotherapy. The chain is built from TRBV5-1 and TRBJ2-3; 8 nucleotides match TRBD2. The receptor's source is a human donor with HPV-associated anogenital cancer. CDR3 DNA: TGCGCCAGCAGCCGGGGGGGGAGCACAGATACGCAGTATTTT. It is translated as CASSRGGSTDTQYF.